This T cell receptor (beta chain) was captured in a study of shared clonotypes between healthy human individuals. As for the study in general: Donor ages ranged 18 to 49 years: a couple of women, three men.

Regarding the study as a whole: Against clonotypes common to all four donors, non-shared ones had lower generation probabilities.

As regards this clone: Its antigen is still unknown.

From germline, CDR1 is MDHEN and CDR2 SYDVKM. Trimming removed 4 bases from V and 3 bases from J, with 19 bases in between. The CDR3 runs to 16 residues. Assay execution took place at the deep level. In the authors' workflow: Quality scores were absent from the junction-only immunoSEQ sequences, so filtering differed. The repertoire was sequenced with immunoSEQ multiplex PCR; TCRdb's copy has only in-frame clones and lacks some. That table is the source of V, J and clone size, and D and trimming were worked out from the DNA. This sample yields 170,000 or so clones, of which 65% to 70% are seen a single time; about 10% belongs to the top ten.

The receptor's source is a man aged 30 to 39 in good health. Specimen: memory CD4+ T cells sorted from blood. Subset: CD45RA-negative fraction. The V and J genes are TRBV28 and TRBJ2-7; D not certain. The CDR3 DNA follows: TGTGCCAGCAGTTATGTTGCACACGTCGACCTCTACGAGCAGTACTTC. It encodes CASSYVAHVDLYEQYF.